Below, 10 T cell receptor beta chains from the same sample are listed, as sequenced in a study of cytomegalovirus exposure and HLA in healthy donors. PCR was performed using 60 Vbeta and 13 Jbeta primers. Generated by immunoSEQ multiplex PCR, the TCRdb table keeps only in-frame clones and is missing some. The sample carries some 81,000 clones, roughly 73% recorded once. Input material: PBMCs. Every receptor here comes from a woman in her 40s in good health and CMV-seropositive.

J is TRBJ2-7 and V is TRBV5-5; 9 bases fit TRBD1. Trimming at V came to 3 bases and at J to 2 bases, leaving 3 bases not matched to a gene. The germline V gene encodes CDR1 SGHKS and CDR2 YYEKEE (reference sequence). This CDR3 comprises 14 residues. CDR3 sequence reads: CASSWGQGTYEQYF. CDR3 sequence (DNA): TGTGCCAGCAGCTGGGGACAGGGAACCTACGAGCAGTACTTC.

The rearrangement uses TRBV6-5 and TRBJ2-7; D unclear. Germline V gene data show CDR1 as MNHEY and CDR2 as SVGAGI. CDR3 length equals 12 residues. Trimming removed 6 bases at V and 7 bases at J, with 13 bases between. The CDR3 protein is CASRGDTSEQYF. CDR3 nucleotides: TGTGCCAGCAGGGGCGATACTTCGGAGCAGTACTTC.

The chain combines TRBV6-4 with TRBJ2-1; a possible D gene is TRBD2 (7 bases). Trimming cost V 3 bases and J 0 bases, with 9 bases left between them. The germline CDR1 and CDR2 sequences are MRHNA and SNTAGT. This CDR3 comprises 15 residues. The DNA of the CDR3 is TGTGCCAGCAGTGAGGGAGGGGGCTCCTACAATGAGCAGTTCTTC. This codes for CASSEGGGSYNEQFF.

This chain joins TRBV7-2 and TRBJ1-5; D is ambiguous. The germline CDR1 and CDR2 sequences are SGHTA and FQGNSA. The CDR3 length is 13 residues. Trimming removed 2 bases at V and 4 bases at J, with 6 bases between. In nucleotides, the CDR3 is TGTGCCAGCAGCTTACGGGGAAATCAGCCCCAGCATTTT. Its protein product is CASSLRGNQPQHF.

CDR3 in amino acids: CASSLEPRFYEQYF. The CDR3 region has the DNA TGTGCCAGCAGCTTAGAGCCCCGGTTCTACGAGCAGTACTTC. The V call is TRBV7-8, the J call TRBJ2-7; D remains unclear. The germline V gene encodes CDR1 SGHVS and CDR2 FQNEAQ. The length of the CDR3 is 14 residues. With 1 base removed from V and 3 bases from J, the gap between germline ends came to 10 bases.

The chain is built from TRBV18 and TRBJ2-7; TRBD1 aligns across 7 bases. Germline V lookup: CDR1 KGHSH, CDR2 LQKENI. The CDR3 has 13 amino acids. V shed 3 bases and J 3 bases; nucleotides not matched to a gene: 2. The CDR3 nucleotides read TGTGCCAGCTCACCGGGACAGAACTACGAGCAGTACTTC. It codes for CASSPGQNYEQYF.

This clone was observed a few times. This likely stems from a read error, as it lies one base from a far larger clone. The chain is built from TRBV10-3 and TRBJ1-5; D perhaps matches TRBD1 (6 bases). The germline V and J ends were trimmed by 10 bases and 0 bases, with 13 bases remaining between them. Germline V gene lookup returns CDR1 ENHRY and CDR2 SYGVKD. The length of the CDR3 is 14 residues. CDR3 nucleotide sequence: TGTGCCAGCGGGTCAGGGGATAGCAATCAGCCCCAGCATTTT. It translates to CASGSGDSNQPQHF.

The chain links TRBV15 to TRBJ2-2; possible D gene TRBD1, 6 bases. V lost 5 bases and J lost 6, with 10 bases in between. Looked up from germline, CDR1 is LNHNV and CDR2 is YYDKDF (reference sequence). CDR3 size: 13 residues. CDR3 DNA: TGTGCCACCAGCCCCGACAGGCCCGGGGAGCTGTTTTTT. It yields the protein CATSPDRPGELFF.

This sequence joins TRBV5-1 and TRBJ1-2; TRBD1 is a possible D gene (5 bases). This CDR3 is 16 amino acids long. Trimming pared 0 bases from V and 4 bases from J, leaving 16 bases between. CDR1 and CDR2 (germline): SGHRS, YFSETQ. As DNA, the CDR3 is TGCGCCAGCAGCTTGGAATCTCTCGTGCAGGGCTATGGCTACACCTTC. It specifies CASSLESLVQGYGYTF.

In this sample, this clone turned up once. CDR3 in DNA: TGTGCCAGCAGCTTGGGGGCAGGTTACTACGAGCAGTACTTC. Amino acids: CASSLGAGYYEQYF. The chain joins TRBV5-5 to TRBJ2-7; D is ambiguous. The length of the CDR3 is 14 residues. The germline gives CDR1 SGHKS, CDR2 YYEKEE (reference sequence). The V end was cut by 0 bases, the J end by 3 bases, with 10 bases between.